The text below deals with one T cell receptor beta chain. Its antigen is currently not known. Within one base of it there is no much larger clone, and no base qualities were kept. V is clipped by 3 bases and J by 3 bases, and the sequence between their germline boundaries is 7 bases long. Based on the germline V gene (reference sequence), the CDR1 and CDR2 sequences are SEHNR and FQNEAQ. Including the terminal cysteine and phenylalanine, the CDR3 comprises 13 residues. Only the CDR3 part of the read is kept: 39 bases, read in frame from the first base. Taken with the paper, the label for time point translates to: more than 3 weeks on oral tofacitinib. The treatment or condition label, read with the paper, signifies: oral pan-JAK inhibitor, 5-10 mg twice daily. Lesional scalp punch biopsies and peripheral blood were obtained from alopecia areata patients. PBMCs were isolated by density centrifugation and stained for CD3, CD4 and CD8, and CD4+ and CD8+ T cells were sorted on a FACSAria.

The sample is drawn from a study of CD8+ T cells in alopecia areata (dated by TCRdb to the late 2010s). Regarding the complete study: The treated patients, all with moderate-to-severe alopecia areata, were enrolled in an open-label pilot trial of oral tofacitinib given at 5 to 10 mg twice daily. Patients received tofacitinib for 6 to 18 months and were then followed off drug for 6 months to check for delayed response and recurrence. Disease severity in treated patients was measured with the SALT score, which quantifies the percentage of affected scalp surface area. High-throughput TCRbeta sequencing was used to examine T cell clonal expansion in alopecia areata in both the C3H/HeJ mouse model and human patients. In humans, TCRbeta sequencing was performed on scalp tissue and on sorted CD4+ and CD8+ peripheral blood T cells from healthy controls and from patients with patchy or totalis/universalis alopecia areata. Tofacitinib-treated patients had biopsies at baseline and at 4 and 24 weeks of treatment, with a later scalp biopsy in several patients. Scalp clonality was compared among normal scalp (n=4), patchy alopecia areata scalp (n=8), and alopecia totalis/universalis scalp (n=8). RNA was extracted with the PAXgene miRNA kit for fixed scalp, the miRNeasy kit for PBMCs, and the RNeasy kit for mouse skin. TCRbeta CDR3 regions were amplified by immunoSEQ multiplex PCR with 35 Vbeta forward and 13 Jbeta reverse primers. Broader findings and caveats from the paper: Scalp clonality and the number of expanded CD8+ clones among the top 100 scalp clones were significantly decreased by tofacitinib. Shared TCR sequences between patients were less evident than in mice, which may be partly attributable to HLA diversity in the patient population. Because the treated cohort was small and had only one nonresponder, larger studies are needed to examine links between baseline CD8+ expansion and response. Lesional scalp, especially in alopecia totalis/universalis, showed higher clonality and more expanded CD8+ clones than normal scalp, suggesting antigenic drive. During tofacitinib treatment, many expanded lesional clones stuck around in both scalp and blood, and this persistence may partly explain why relapse happens after treatment is stopped. Unlike mouse skin, where gammadelta T cells dominate, normal human skin contains resident alphabeta T cells that get sequenced too, which complicates analysis of the scalp TCR repertoire.

Library preparation employed the immunoSEQ multiplex PCR assay. RNA was extracted from all samples and reverse transcribed into cDNA, which served as template for TCR sequencing. SuperScript III was used for first-strand cDNA synthesis, primed with a 2:1 mix of oligo-dT and random hexamers. A synthetic immune receptor repertoire was used to gauge amplification bias, and whatever bias remained was removed computationally. In the original analysis: Raw reads were preprocessed to remove errors, and CDR3 was defined according to IMGT conventions as the region from the conserved cysteine to phenylalanine. To get clonality, Shannon entropy was normalized by log2 of the number of productive unique TCRs and the result was subtracted from 1. Whether each scalp clone was CD4 or CD8 was inferred by checking scalp TCRbeta sequences against the CD4 and CD8 repertoires from sorted blood. TCRdb provides this immuneACCESS table in a form limited to in-frame rearrangements. Some clones are lacking; in checked studies, under half of them reflect an unresolved V gene, and why the rest are absent is not known. The V and J calls and the clone size are those of that table, but D and trimming were determined from the DNA. Recorded for this sample are roughly 180,000 clones; more than 55% of them occurred a single time. Together, the top ten hold 3.3% of the sample.

The source was CD4+ T cells sorted from blood, collected at week 4, from a patient treated with tofacitinib. The receptor was isolated from a human donor with alopecia areata. This receptor chain uses TRBV7-9 and TRBJ2-3; the D gene may be TRBD1 or TRBD2, since each aligns over 5 bases. For the CDR3, the sequence is CASSFGATDTQYF. The nucleotide sequence is TGTGCCAGCAGCTTCGGGGCTACAGATACGCAGTATTTT.